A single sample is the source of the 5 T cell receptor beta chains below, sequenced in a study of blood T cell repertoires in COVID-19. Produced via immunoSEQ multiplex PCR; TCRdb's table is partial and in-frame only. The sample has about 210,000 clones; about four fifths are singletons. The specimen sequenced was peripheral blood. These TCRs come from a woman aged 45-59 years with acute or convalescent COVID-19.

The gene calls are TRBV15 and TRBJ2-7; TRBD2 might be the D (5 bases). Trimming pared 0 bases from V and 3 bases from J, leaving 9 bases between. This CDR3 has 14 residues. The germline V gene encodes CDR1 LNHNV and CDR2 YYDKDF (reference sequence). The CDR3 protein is CATSRDRSGYEQYF. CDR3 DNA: TGTGCCACCAGCAGAGATAGAAGCGGCTACGAGCAGTACTTC.

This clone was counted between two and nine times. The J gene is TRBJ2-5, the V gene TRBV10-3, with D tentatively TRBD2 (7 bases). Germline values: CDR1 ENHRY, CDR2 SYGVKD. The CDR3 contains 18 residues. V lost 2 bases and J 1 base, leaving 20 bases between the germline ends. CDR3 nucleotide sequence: TGTGCCATCAGTGAGCCGATCGGGGGACGGGGGGCCCAAGAGACCCAGTACTTC. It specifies CAISEPIGGRGAQETQYF.

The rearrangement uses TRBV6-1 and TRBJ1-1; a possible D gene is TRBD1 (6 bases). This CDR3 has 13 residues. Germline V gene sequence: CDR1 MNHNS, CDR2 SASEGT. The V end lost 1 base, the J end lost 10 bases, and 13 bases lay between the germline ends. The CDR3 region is CASSEDGYRVAFF. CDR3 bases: TGTGCCAGCAGTGAAGATGGGTACAGGGTAGCTTTCTTT.

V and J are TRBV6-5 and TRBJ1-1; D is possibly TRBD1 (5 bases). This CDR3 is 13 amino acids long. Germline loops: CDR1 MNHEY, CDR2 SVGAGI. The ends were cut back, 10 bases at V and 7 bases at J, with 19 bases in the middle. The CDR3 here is CATNSPYRLEAFF. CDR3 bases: TGTGCCACTAATAGCCCCTACAGGCTTGAAGCTTTCTTT.

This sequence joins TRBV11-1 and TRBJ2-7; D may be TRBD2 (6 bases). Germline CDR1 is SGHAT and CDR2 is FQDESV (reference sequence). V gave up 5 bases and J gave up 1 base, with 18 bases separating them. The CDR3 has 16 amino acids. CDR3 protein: CASSQETAGGSYEQYF. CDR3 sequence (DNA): TGTGCCAGCAGCCAGGAGACGGCCGGGGGTTCCTACGAGCAGTACTTC. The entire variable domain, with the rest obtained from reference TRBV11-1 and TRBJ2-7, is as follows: EAEVAQSPRYKITEKSQAVAFWCDPISGHATLYWYRQILGQGPELLVQFQDESVVDDSQLPKDRFSAERLKGVDSTLKIQPAELGDSAMYLCASSQETAGGSYEQYFGPGTRLTVT.